The 27 T cell receptor beta chains reported below all come from one sample, sequenced in a study of cytomegalovirus exposure and HLA in healthy donors (dated by TCRdb to the late 2010s). Libraries were made using the immunoSEQ multiplex PCR assay. For the multiplex PCR, a mixture combining 60 forward primers for TCR Vbeta segments and 13 reverse primers for TCR Jbeta segments was used. This immuneACCESS table, as held by TCRdb, lists in-frame sequences with V and J called but not all clones. Of the missing ones, under half trace to an unresolved V gene in checked studies; the others have no known cause. A total of about 170,000 clones appear in this sample, about 79% of them only once. The ten top clones hold 0.7% to 0.8% of the sample. Input material: PBMCs. These receptors came from a female donor in good health and CMV-seronegative.

This chain uses TRBV27 with TRBJ1-2; 8 nucleotides agree with TRBD1. The CDR3 is 13 amino acids. V lost 6 bases and J lost 8; bases outside the gene matches: 8. Germline values: CDR1 MNHEY, CDR2 SMNVEV (reference sequence). The CDR3 spells CASRPQDREGYTF. The CDR3 DNA reads TGTGCCAGCAGACCCCAGGACAGGGAAGGCTACACCTTC.

This chain links TRBV7-2 with TRBJ2-5; D gene ambiguous. The V end lost 3 bases, the J end lost 4 bases, and 9 bases lay between the germline ends. CDR1 and CDR2 (germline): SGHTA, FQGNSA. CDR3 length equals 13 residues. The CDR3 here is CASSLVSRETQYF. The DNA for the CDR3 is TGTGCCAGCAGCTTGGTTAGCCGAGAGACCCAGTACTTC.

The J gene is TRBJ1-2, the V gene TRBV28; 7 nucleotides agree with TRBD1. Germline CDR1 is MDHEN and CDR2 is SYDVKM. CDR3 size: 13 residues. V dropped 3 bases and J dropped 8; count of bases not matched to a gene: 6. CDR3 sequence (DNA): TGTGCCAGCAGTTTGAGGGGGCCGGGGGGCTACACCTTC. Protein sequence: CASSLRGPGGYTF.

The chain carries TRBV7-2 and TRBJ2-2; D is unclear. The CDR3 runs to 16 residues. The germline V gene has CDR1 SGHTA and CDR2 FQGNSA. V was cut by 3 bases and J by 1 base, with 12 bases left in between. CDR3: CASSLRWARNTGELFF. DNA of the CDR3: TGTGCCAGCAGCTTGCGCTGGGCCCGGAACACCGGGGAGCTGTTTTTT.

The V gene is TRBV9, the J gene TRBJ1-2; perhaps TRBD1 as D (6 bases). V was pared by 9 bases and J by 8 bases, with 14 bases between. This CDR3 has 11 residues. Germline lookup yields CDR1 SGDLS and CDR2 YYNGEE. CDR3 nucleotide sequence: TGTGCCACCCTGGCAGGGGAAGGCTACACCTTC. It codes for CATLAGEGYTF.

The J gene is TRBJ2-7, the V gene TRBV28; 15 bases line up with TRBD2. Per germline, CDR1 MDHEN and CDR2 SYDVKM. Trimming took 4 bases from V and 6 from J; bases not matched to a gene: 13. The CDR3 runs to 18 residues. The CDR3 nucleotides are TGTGCCAGCAGTTACACATGGACTAGCGGGAGGGCCATGAGCGAGCAGTACTTC. Translating it yields CASSYTWTSGRAMSEQYF.

The chain carries TRBV6-4 and TRBJ2-5; 9 nucleotides match TRBD2. The V segment lost 1 base and the J segment 2 bases; nucleotides outside the gene matches: 14. Germline values: CDR1 MRHNA, CDR2 SNTAGT. The CDR3 consists of 19 residues. The CDR3 region has the DNA TGTGCCAGCAGTGACTTGAAGGCGTCGGGACTAGCTCTTCAAGAGACCCAGTACTTC. Its protein product is CASSDLKASGLALQETQYF.

J is TRBJ2-2 and V is TRBV23-1; D possibly corresponds to TRBD2 (6 bases). TRBV23-1 is assigned to the ORF class and has an uncertain function. The CDR3 totals 23 residues. The V and J ends lost 2 bases and 1 base respectively, with 32 bases between them. The CDR3: CASSQILVWEAADTLLNTGELFF. The CDR3 coding sequence is TGCGCCAGCAGTCAAATTTTAGTATGGGAGGCGGCAGACACGCTTCTGAACACCGGGGAGCTGTTTTTT.

This chain joins TRBV6-1 and TRBJ1-5, with D tentatively TRBD1 (6 bases). The CDR3 covers 14 residues. Per germline, CDR1 MNHNS and CDR2 SASEGT. The V and J ends lost 1 base and 9 bases respectively, with 13 bases between them. CDR3 bases: TGTGCCAGCAGTGAAGGTCAGGGGCTAACGCCCCAGCATTTT. It codes for CASSEGQGLTPQHF.

The CDR3 reads CASKSRVPLPGANVLTF. The CDR3, as DNA: TGTGCCAGCAAATCTCGGGTACCCTTACCGGGGGCCAACGTCCTGACTTTC. V gene TRBV2 combines with J gene TRBJ2-6; no clear D. The CDR3 is 17 residues long. The V end lost 7 bases, the J end lost 4 bases, and 20 bases lay between the germline ends. Germline V gene lookup returns CDR1 SNHLY and CDR2 FYNNEI.

This chain uses TRBV28 with TRBJ1-2, with 7 bases fitting TRBD1. J lost 4 bases, V lost 6 bases, and 5 bases had no gene match. Germline CDR1 is MDHEN and CDR2 is SYDVKM. The CDR3 is made up of 13 amino acids. The CDR3 coding sequence is TGTGCCAGCAGAGCCGGGACAGTCTATGGCTACACCTTC. This gives the protein CASRAGTVYGYTF.

The chain is built from TRBV7-4 and TRBJ2-7; TRBD2 matches at 8 bases. This CDR3 has 18 residues. The germline V gene encodes CDR1 SGHVT and CDR2 SQSDAQ. V lost 2 bases, J lost 2 bases, and 14 bases stayed unmatched. DNA of the CDR3: TGTGCCAGCAGCTTAAATCCCGGAGCGGGAGCCCACACCTACGAGCAGTACTTC. Amino acid sequence: CASSLNPGAGAHTYEQYF.

The chain has TRBV6-4 and TRBJ2-3; 12 nucleotides line up with TRBD2. The V and J ends lost 3 bases and 1 base, in that order; junction bases with no gene match: 2. Germline V gene lookup returns CDR1 MRHNA and CDR2 SNTAGT. The CDR3 extends over 16 amino acids. This chain's CDR3 is CASSEWTSGGTDTQYF. In DNA, the CDR3 is TGTGCCAGCAGTGAGTGGACTAGCGGGGGCACAGATACGCAGTATTTT.

This clone showed up just a few times. V gene TRBV7-2 combines with J gene TRBJ2-5; tentatively, D is TRBD2 (7 bases). CDR3 length: 18 residues. Germline V lookup: CDR1 SGHTA, CDR2 FQGNSA. V lost 0 bases, J lost 5 bases, and 22 bases lay in between. CDR3 loop: CASSLAPSGGWEYETQYF. The DNA for the CDR3 is TGTGCCAGCAGCTTAGCTCCCTCGGGGGGCTGGGAGTATGAGACCCAGTACTTC.

This clone has more than one count but fewer than ten. V and J are TRBV5-1 and TRBJ2-7; no clear D. This CDR3 is 13 amino acids long. Trimming removed 4 bases from V and 6 bases from J, with 14 bases in between. Per germline, CDR1 SGHRS and CDR2 YFSETQ. DNA for the CDR3: TGCGCCAGCAGCCCCGTCGAGACACTCGAGCAGTACTTC. It encodes CASSPVETLEQYF.

The chain links TRBV5-8 to TRBJ2-5; 9 nucleotides agree with TRBD2. The CDR3 has 16 amino acids. With 4 bases clipped from V and 5 bases from J, the junction kept 12 bases outside the gene matches. Germline V gene lookup returns CDR1 SGHTS and CDR2 YDEGEE. CDR3 protein: CASSGRLAARTETQYF. Written as DNA, the CDR3 is TGTGCCAGCAGCGGACGACTAGCGGCAAGAACCGAGACCCAGTACTTC.

The sample holds one count of this clone. CDR3 nucleotides: TGCGCCAGCAGCAAACTTAGCGGGAGTACCTACAATGAGCAGTTCTTC. It is translated as CASSKLSGSTYNEQFF. The chain has TRBV4-1 and TRBJ2-1; 9 positions match TRBD2. Trimming at V came to 5 bases and at J to 2 bases, leaving 7 bases not matched to a gene. Germline assignment: CDR1 MGHRA and CDR2 YSYEKL. This CDR3 comprises 16 residues.

Details on this clone: Germline is not matched at one junction end, which may reflect a read error. The chain combines TRBV11-3 with TRBJ2-6, with a tentative D call TRBD2 (7 bases). Germline V lookup: CDR1 SGHNT, CDR2 YENEEA. The CDR3 contains 16 residues. The CDR3 DNA reads as TGTGCCAGCAGCTTAGCGGGGGGCTCTGGGGCCAACGGCCTGACTTTC. Protein product: CASSLAGGSGANGLTF.

The V gene is TRBV19, the J gene TRBJ1-2, with TRBD1 matching 9 bases. The V gene's germline CDR1 is LNHDA and CDR2 SQIVND (reference sequence). The CDR3 consists of 13 residues. V trimming: 5 bases; J trimming: 7 bases; junction bases outside the gene matches: 5. The CDR3 nucleotides read TGTGCCAGTAGTTTACAGGGGGCGCGTGGCTACACCTTC. The encoded protein is CASSLQGARGYTF.

V is TRBV15 and J is TRBJ1-1; a possible D gene is TRBD1 (5 bases). V lost 0 bases and J lost 5, with 13 bases in between. CDR1 is LNHNV and CDR2 is YYDKDF in the germline V gene (reference sequence). There are 15 residues in the CDR3. CDR3 DNA: TGTGCCACCAGCAGAGATGGCAGGGCAGGGACTGAAGCTTTCTTT. Amino acids: CATSRDGRAGTEAFF.

This clone has only one observation. V and J are TRBV7-6 and TRBJ2-5; 10 bases are a match to TRBD1. Matching the DNA end better, TRBJ2-7 makes the J call doubtful. The CDR3 length is 15 residues. Looked up from germline, CDR1 is SGHVS and CDR2 is FNYEAQ. DNA of the CDR3: TGTGCCAGCAGCTTAGACGGGACAGGGGATTACGAGCAGTACTTC. Translating it yields CASSLDGTGDYEQYF.

This chain connects TRBV11-3 to TRBJ1-1, with D perhaps matching TRBD1 (5 bases). There are 12 residues in the CDR3. Germline CDR1 reads SGHNT; CDR2 reads YENEEA. V was trimmed by 5 bases and J by 7 bases, leaving 11 bases between them. CDR3 coding DNA: TGTGCCAGCAGCCTATCTGACAGTGAAGCTTTCTTT. It specifies CASSLSDSEAFF.

This chain joins TRBV10-3 and TRBJ1-5, with a possible D match to TRBD1 (5 bases). The CDR3 is made up of 14 amino acids. V lost 5 bases and J 3 bases, leaving 11 bases between the germline ends. Per germline, CDR1 ENHRY and CDR2 SYGVKD. The CDR3 DNA sequence: TGTGCCATCAGTCCTACGGGGGACAATCAGCCCCAGCATTTT. Translated: CAISPTGDNQPQHF.

The chain recombines TRBV30 with TRBJ2-5; TRBD2 matches 9 bases. With 0 bases clipped from V and 3 bases from J, the junction kept 2 bases outside the gene matches. Germline V gene lookup returns CDR1 GTSNPN and CDR2 SVGIG (reference sequence). There are 14 residues in the CDR3. This chain's CDR3 is CAWSVVAGEETQYF. The CDR3 bases are TGTGCCTGGAGTGTAGTAGCGGGGGAAGAGACCCAGTACTTC.

CDR3 loop: CASSRVGSLLNTEAFF. CDR3 bases: TGTGCCAGCAGCAGAGTCGGTTCGCTTCTTAACACTGAAGCTTTCTTT. This sequence joins TRBV9 and TRBJ1-1; D is unresolved. From germline, CDR1 is SGDLS and CDR2 YYNGEE. The CDR3 sequence is 16 residues long. Deletions cut 4 bases from V and 2 bases from J, with 18 bases between.

V and J are TRBV5-1 and TRBJ2-7; TRBD2 matches at 9 bases. Per germline, CDR1 SGHRS and CDR2 YFSETQ. Losses at the gene ends were 0 bases for V and 4 bases for J; bases not matched to a gene: 11. CDR3 length: 17 amino acids. The CDR3 bases are TGCGCCAGCAGCTTGGTTGATGGCGGGAGGGGAGCTTACGAGCAGTACTTC. It codes for CASSLVDGGRGAYEQYF.

This chain joins TRBV11-2 and TRBJ2-1, with TRBD2 matching 14 bases. Trimming cost V 5 bases and J 7 bases; bases outside gene matches: 7. There are 16 residues in the CDR3. Germline assignment: CDR1 SGHAT and CDR2 FQNNGV. The CDR3 is CASSPHGTSGRNEQFF. CDR3 sequence (DNA): TGTGCCAGCAGCCCCCACGGGACTAGCGGGAGAAATGAGCAGTTCTTC.